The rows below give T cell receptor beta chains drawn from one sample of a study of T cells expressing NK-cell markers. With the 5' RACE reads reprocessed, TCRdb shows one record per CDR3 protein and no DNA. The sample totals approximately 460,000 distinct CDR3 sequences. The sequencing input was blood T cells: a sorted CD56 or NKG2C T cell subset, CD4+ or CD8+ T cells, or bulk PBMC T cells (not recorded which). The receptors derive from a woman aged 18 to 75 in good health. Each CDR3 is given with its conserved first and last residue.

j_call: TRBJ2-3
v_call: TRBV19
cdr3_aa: CASNIIPDTQYF

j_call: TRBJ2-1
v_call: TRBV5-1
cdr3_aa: CASNSPSNEQFF

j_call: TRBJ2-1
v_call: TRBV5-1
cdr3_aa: CASSSISHNEQFF

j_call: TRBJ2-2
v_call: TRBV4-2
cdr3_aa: CASSQDRRGDGELFF

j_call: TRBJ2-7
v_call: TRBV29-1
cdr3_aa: CSVVPGDGYEQYF

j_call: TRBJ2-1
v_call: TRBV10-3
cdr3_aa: CAISEADARGEQFF

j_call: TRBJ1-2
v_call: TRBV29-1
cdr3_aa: CSVAGGANYGYTF

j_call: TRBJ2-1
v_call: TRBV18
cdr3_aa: CASSPRGNSYNEQFF

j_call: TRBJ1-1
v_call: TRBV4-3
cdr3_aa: CASSPAVGNTEAFF

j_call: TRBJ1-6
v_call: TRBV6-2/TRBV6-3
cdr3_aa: CASSNKDSPLHF

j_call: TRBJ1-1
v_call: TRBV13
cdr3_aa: CASSLTGTGNTEAFF

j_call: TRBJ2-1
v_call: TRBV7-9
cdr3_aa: CASGGLNEQFF

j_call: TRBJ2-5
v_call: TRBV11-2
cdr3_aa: CASSPTTGLQETQYF

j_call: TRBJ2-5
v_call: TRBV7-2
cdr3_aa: CASSLRLAGDVETQYF

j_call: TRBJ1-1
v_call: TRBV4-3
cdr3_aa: CASSQEEGGTEAFF

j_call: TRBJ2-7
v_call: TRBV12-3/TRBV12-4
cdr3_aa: CASSTQTRGSDEQYF

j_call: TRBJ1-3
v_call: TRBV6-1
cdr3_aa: CASSVGQGSGNTIYF

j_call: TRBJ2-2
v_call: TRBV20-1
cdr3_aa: CSARSRGNTGELFF

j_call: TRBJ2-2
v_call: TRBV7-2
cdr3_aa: CASSPQGVRNTGELFF

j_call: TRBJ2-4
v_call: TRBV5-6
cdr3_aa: CASSLAGTSENIQYF

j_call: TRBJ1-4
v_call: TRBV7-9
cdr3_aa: CASSPRATNEKLFF

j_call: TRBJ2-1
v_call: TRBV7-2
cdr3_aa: CASSLTSGRHNEQFF

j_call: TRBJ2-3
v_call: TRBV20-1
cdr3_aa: CSARPLPMARATLNTQYF

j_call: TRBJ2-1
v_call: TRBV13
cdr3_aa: CASSLGRESYNEQFF

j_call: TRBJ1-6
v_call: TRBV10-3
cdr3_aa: CAISDVGRDNSPLHF

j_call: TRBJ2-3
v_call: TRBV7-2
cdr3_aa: CASSLGGSKKDTQYF

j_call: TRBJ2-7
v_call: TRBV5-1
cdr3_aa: CASSLVSSLGDEQYF

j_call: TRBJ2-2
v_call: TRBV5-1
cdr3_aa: CASSGQGSTGELFF

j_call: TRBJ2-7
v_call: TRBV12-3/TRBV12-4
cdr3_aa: CASRSPPNYEQYF

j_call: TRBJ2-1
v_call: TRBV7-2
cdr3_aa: CASSLAQGRYNEQFF

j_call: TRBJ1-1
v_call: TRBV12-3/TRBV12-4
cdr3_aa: CASSPRKVPEAFF

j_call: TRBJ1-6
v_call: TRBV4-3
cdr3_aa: CASSQGRVDRVGVGNSPLHF

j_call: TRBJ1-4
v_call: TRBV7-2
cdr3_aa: CASSLMGQDIEKLFF

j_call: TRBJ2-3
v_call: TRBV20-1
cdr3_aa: CSATTSDGRKDTQYF

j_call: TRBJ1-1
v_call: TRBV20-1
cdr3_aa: CSAVDRTFEAFF

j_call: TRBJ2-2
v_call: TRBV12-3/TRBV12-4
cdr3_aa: CASSLGHAGELFF

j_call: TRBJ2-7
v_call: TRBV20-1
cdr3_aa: CSASGLAGLIYEQYF

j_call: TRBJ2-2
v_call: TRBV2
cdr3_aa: CASSEEGFSFGELFF

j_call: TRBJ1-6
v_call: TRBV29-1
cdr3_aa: CSVEETLNSPLHF

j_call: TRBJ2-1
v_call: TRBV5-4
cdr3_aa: CASSRGLGEEQFF

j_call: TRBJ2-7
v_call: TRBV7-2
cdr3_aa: CASSLRGRPSYEQYF

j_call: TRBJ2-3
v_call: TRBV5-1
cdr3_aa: CASSLAWGGSRTDTQYF

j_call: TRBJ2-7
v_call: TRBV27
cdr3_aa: CASSSRLERYEQYF

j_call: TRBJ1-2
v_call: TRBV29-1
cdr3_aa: CSVEDPGTGDYGYTF

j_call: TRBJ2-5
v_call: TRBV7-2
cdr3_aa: CASSFGRDGKTQYF

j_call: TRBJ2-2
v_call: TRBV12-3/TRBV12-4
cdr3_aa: CASSKLANTGELFF

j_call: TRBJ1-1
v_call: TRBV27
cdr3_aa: CASSSYSTPGQGRLGTEAFF

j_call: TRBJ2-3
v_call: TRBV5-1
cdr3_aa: CASSLASGRLGDTQYF

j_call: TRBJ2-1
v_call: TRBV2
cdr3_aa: CASDYRGTYNEQFF

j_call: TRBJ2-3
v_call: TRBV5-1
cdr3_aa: CASSPVRVTTDTQYF

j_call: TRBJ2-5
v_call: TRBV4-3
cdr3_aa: CASSQALPSLETQYF

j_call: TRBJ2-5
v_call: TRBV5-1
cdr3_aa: CASSLAERQGEETQYF

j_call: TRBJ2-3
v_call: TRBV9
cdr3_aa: CASSDRTSGTDTQYF

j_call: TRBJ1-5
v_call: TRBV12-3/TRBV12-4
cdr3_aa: CASSPDRGPQPQHF

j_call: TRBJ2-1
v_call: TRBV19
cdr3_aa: CASSPTGLQYNEQFF